This entry lists 20 T cell receptor beta chains sequenced from one sample in a study of T-cell memory formation after mild COVID-19. TCRdb re-analysed the 5' RACE reads in MiXCR, keeping a single row per CDR3 protein. Among about 560,000 distinct CDR3 sequences listed, approximately 15% were seen once. The source material was PBMCs or a T cell subset sorted from them (not recorded which). The source is an adult woman who had mild COVID-19 (a few samples of this study predate the infection). Cell type and time point are not known.

This clonotype was detected a few times. The rearrangement joins TRBV12-3 or TRBV12-4 to TRBJ1-2; D is unclear. The CDR3 is 15 amino acids. Trimming left V 7 bases short and J 6 bases short, with 21 bases between. The CDR3 region has the DNA TGTGCCAGCACCGGGGTAGGGATCTTTTCCGATGGCTACACCTTC. It codes for CASTGVGIFSDGYTF.

This rearrangement joins TRBV11-3 to TRBJ2-3; D may be TRBD1 (6 bases). The germline gives CDR1 SGHNT, CDR2 YENEEA. V was pared by 10 bases and J by 5 bases, with 22 bases between. The CDR3 covers 15 residues. The CDR3 region is CAIRVGTGIEDTQYF. The CDR3 region has the DNA TGTGCCATCAGGGTGGGCACAGGGATAGAAGATACGCAGTATTTT. The full variable domain, completed using reference TRBV11-3 and TRBJ2-3, is EAGVVQSPRYKIIEKKQPVAFWCNPISGHNTLYWYLQNLGQGPELLIRYENEEAVDDSQLPKDRFSAERLKGVDSTLKIQPAELGDSAVYLCAIRVGTGIEDTQYFGPGTRLTVL.

The genes are TRBV29-1 and TRBJ1-2; D gene unclear. The CDR3 loop spans 11 amino acids. Germline CDR1 is SQVTM and CDR2 is ANQGSEA. V lost 5 bases to trimming and J lost 8 bases, with 12 bases between them. The DNA of the CDR3 is TGCAGCGTTTTTAACCGGCTGGGCTACACCTTC. It encodes CSVFNRLGYTF. Looking up the rest from reference TRBV29-1 and TRBJ1-2 gives the full variable domain: SAVISQKPSRDICQRGTSLTIQCQVDSQVTMMFWYRQQPGQSLTLIATANQGSEATYESGFVIDKFPISRPNLTFSTLTVSNMSPEDSSIYLCSVFNRLGYTFGSGTRLTVV.

The gene calls are TRBV7-2 and TRBJ1-5; D ambiguous. The CDR3 has 15 amino acids. V dropped 2 bases and J dropped 0 bases, with 8 bases sitting between them. Germline CDR1 and CDR2: SGHTA and FQGNSA. CDR3 sequence (DNA): TGTGCCAGCAGCTTACTGATAGATAGCAATCAGCCCCAGCATTTT. Protein product: CASSLLIDSNQPQHF.

This clonotype has at least ten counts. The chain joins TRBV7-2 to TRBJ2-7, with D possibly matching TRBD1 (5 bases). Trimming cost V 1 base and J 1 base, with 20 bases left between them. This CDR3 has 18 amino acids. Germline V lookup: CDR1 SGHTA, CDR2 FQGNSA. The CDR3 sequence: CASSLEGLETVGSYEQYF. The CDR3 coding sequence is TGTGCCAGCAGCTTAGAGGGCTTAGAGACAGTTGGGTCCTACGAGCAGTACTTC.

The chain recombines TRBV7-9 with TRBJ2-3; perhaps TRBD2 as D (6 bases). Germline V lookup: CDR1 SEHNR, CDR2 FQNEAQ (reference sequence). V dropped 4 bases and J dropped 2 bases, with 13 bases sitting between them. The CDR3 runs 15 residues. The CDR3 protein is CASSSPAGFTDTQYF. The CDR3 nucleotides are TGTGCCAGCAGCTCCCCGGCGGGGTTCACAGATACGCAGTATTTT.

This clonotype occurred a few times. This chain links TRBV12-3 or TRBV12-4 with TRBJ1-5; the D gene is possibly TRBD1 (5 bases). This CDR3 is built from 12 residues. The V end was cut by 8 bases, the J end by 2 bases, with 7 bases between. The CDR3 nucleotides read TGTGCCAGCCGGGACGGCAATCAGCCCCAGCATTTT. Its protein product is CASRDGNQPQHF.

The chain joins TRBV10-3 to TRBJ1-2, with D maybe TRBD1 (6 bases). V dropped 0 bases and J dropped 1 base, with 9 bases sitting between them. Germline assignment: CDR1 ENHRY and CDR2 SYGVKD. This CDR3 contains 15 residues. In DNA, the CDR3 is TGTGCCATCAGTGAGTCGACAGGTTTTAACTATGGCTACACCTTC. It yields the protein CAISESTGFNYGYTF.

V and J are TRBV5-1 and TRBJ2-3; 8 bases map to TRBD1. The J segment lost 0 bases and the V segment lost 6 bases, leaving 12 bases of the junction unmatched. The CDR3 is 17 residues long. Germline loops: CDR1 SGHRS, CDR2 YFSETQ. CDR3 sequence (DNA): TGCGCCAGCACCTCCGGGACAGGTATTCCTAGCACAGATACGCAGTATTTT. Translated, it gives CASTSGTGIPSTDTQYF. Combining the CDR3 with reference TRBV5-1 and TRBJ2-3 gives the whole variable domain KAGVTQTPRYLIKTRGQQVTLSCSPISGHRSVSWYQQTPGQGLQFLFEYFSETQRNKGNFPGRFSGRQFSNSRSEMNVSTLELGDSALYLCASTSGTGIPSTDTQYFGPGTRLTVL.

This clonotype was seen only a few times. J is TRBJ2-1 and V is TRBV4-1; D possibly uses TRBD1 or TRBD2 (7 bases each). The CDR3 is 18 amino acids. V lost 3 bases and J 4 bases, leaving 22 bases between the germline ends. Germline V lookup: CDR1 MGHRA, CDR2 YSYEKL. Written as DNA, the CDR3 is TGCGCCAGCAGCCAGGCTTACAGGGGAACGGGACTATACAATGAGCAGTTCTTC. It yields the protein CASSQAYRGTGLYNEQFF.

The chain carries TRBV20-1 and TRBJ1-5; 8 positions agree with TRBD1. Germline CDR1 reads DFQATT; CDR2 reads SNEGSKA (reference sequence). The CDR3 runs to 15 residues. The V gene end was trimmed by 3 bases and the J gene end by 0 bases; junction bases not matched to a gene: 4. Here the CDR3 DNA reads TGCAGTGCTAGCCCTGGACAGGGTAGCAATCAGCCCCAGCATTTT. This codes for CSASPGQGSNQPQHF.

The sample holds a few counts of this clonotype. This chain links TRBV12-3 or TRBV12-4 with TRBJ2-3; D not certain. Trimming cost V 1 base and J 6 bases, with 11 bases left between them. This CDR3 is built from 14 residues. CDR3 in amino acids: CASSLEGSPDTQYF. The CDR3 bases are TGTGCCAGCAGTTTAGAAGGATCACCGGATACGCAGTATTTT.

The chain couples TRBV11-1 to TRBJ2-7; D perhaps matches TRBD1 (6 bases). This CDR3 contains 13 residues. Trimming removed 5 bases at V and 3 bases at J, with 11 bases between. Germline V lookup: CDR1 SGHAT, CDR2 FQDESV (reference sequence). The CDR3 region is CASSVDRIYEQYF. DNA for the CDR3: TGTGCCAGCAGCGTAGACAGGATCTACGAGCAGTACTTC. The variable domain in full, with the rest retrieved from reference TRBV11-1 and TRBJ2-7, is EAEVAQSPRYKITEKSQAVAFWCDPISGHATLYWYRQILGQGPELLVQFQDESVVDDSQLPKDRFSAERLKGVDSTLKIQPAELGDSAMYLCASSVDRIYEQYFGPGTRLTVT.

V usage is TRBV12-3 or TRBV12-4 and J usage is TRBJ2-3; D gene ambiguous. This CDR3 region has 13 residues. Trimming cost V 8 bases and J 3 bases, with 12 bases left between them. The CDR3 reads CASLEWETDTQYF. The CDR3 nucleotides are TGTGCCAGCCTTGAGTGGGAAACAGATACGCAGTATTTT.

Ten or more counts support this clonotype. The chain combines TRBV5-1 with TRBJ1-1; D is unclear. This CDR3 contains 14 residues. V was cut by 4 bases and J by 1 base, with 11 bases left in between. The germline CDR1 and CDR2 sequences are SGHRS and YFSETQ. CDR3 residues: CASSPMTGNTEAFF. CDR3 nucleotide sequence: TGCGCCAGCAGCCCGATGACGGGGAACACTGAAGCTTTCTTT.

The sample holds a few counts of this clonotype. The genes are TRBV7-3 and TRBJ2-6, with D perhaps TRBD1 (6 bases). The germline CDR1 and CDR2 sequences are SGHTA and FQGTGA. The CDR3 is 17 residues long. V lost 5 bases, J lost 4 bases, and 18 bases lay in between. In DNA form, the CDR3 reads TGTGCCAGCAGCCCCTCCTACAGGGTTCGCGGGGCCAACGTCCTGACTTTC. Translated: CASSPSYRVRGANVLTF.

This chain links TRBV7-9 with TRBJ1-1, with D uncertain. Germline-derived CDR1 and CDR2 are SEHNR and FQNEAQ (reference sequence). The CDR3 extends over 16 amino acids. Trimming shortened V by 5 bases and J by 1 base, and 17 bases separated the two germline ends. This chain's CDR3 is CASSPRTSPQNTEAFF. The CDR3 DNA reads TGTGCCAGCAGCCCCCGGACCTCTCCCCAGAACACTGAAGCTTTCTTT.

This clonotype appeared a few times. J is TRBJ2-7 and V is TRBV7-2; 14 bases align to TRBD2. CDR3 length equals 14 residues. Germline trimming cut 6 bases from V and 6 bases from J; bases unmatched to any gene: 4. CDR1 is SGHTA, CDR2 FQGNSA, per germline. The CDR3 coding sequence is TGTGCCAGCAGGCTCGGACTAGCGGGAGGCGAGCAGTACTTC. Its translation is CASRLGLAGGEQYF.

The V gene is TRBV4-1, the J gene TRBJ2-4, with 10 bases matching TRBD2. CDR1 is MGHRA and CDR2 is YSYEKL in the germline V gene. This CDR3 comprises 18 residues. V dropped 1 base and J dropped 9; count of bases not matched to a gene: 15. The CDR3 DNA follows: TGCGCCAGCAGCCAAGTCGCCGGAACTAGCGGGGAGGTGTCCATTCAGTACTTC. Encoded protein: CASSQVAGTSGEVSIQYF.

Only a few counts were recorded for this clonotype. The chain couples TRBV2 to TRBJ2-3; D ambiguous. Between the trimmed V and J ends, which lost 1 base and 0 bases, there was a span of 2 bases. CDR3 length equals 13 residues. The germline V gene encodes CDR1 SNHLY and CDR2 FYNNEI. The CDR3 is CASSEESTDTQYF. CDR3 DNA sequence: TGTGCCAGCAGTGAAGAAAGCACAGATACGCAGTATTTT.